This note documents a single T cell receptor beta chain sequence. This record comes from a study of blood T cell repertoires in COVID-19. In the authors' workflow: Amplifying reference gene primers gave estimates of nucleated cell counts. The repertoire was sequenced with immunoSEQ multiplex PCR; TCRdb's copy has only in-frame clones and lacks some. The D gene and trimming were derived from the DNA, and the V and J assignments and clone size from that table. The table has 150,000 or so clones, just over 90% seen once. This CDR3 spans 14 amino acids. The V and J ends lost 3 bases and 0 bases respectively, with 6 bases between them. From germline, CDR1 is SGHVS and CDR2 FQNEAQ. Seattle cases were enrolled at active infection and followed longitudinally.

The V call is TRBV7-8, the J call TRBJ1-5; D ambiguous. The receptor was isolated from a woman aged 60 to 75 with COVID-19, enrolled during active disease. Source material: peripheral blood. DNA of the CDR3: TGTGCCAGCAGCTTGCACTATAGCAATCAGCCCCAGCATTTT. It specifies CASSLHYSNQPQHF.